The sequence of this T cell receptor (beta chain) was determined in a study of T cells in Graves' hyperthyroidism and ophthalmopathy. RNA transcripts yielded amplified TCR beta CDR3 regions. During a first-round RT-PCR of the TCR CDR3, the HTBI primer set was used. In TCRdb, the multiplex PCR reads were re-called with MiXCR into one record per CDR3 protein. The sample has fewer than 600,000 distinct CDR3 sequences; around 15% are singletons. This CDR3 has 11 residues. Trimming shortened V by 10 bases and J by 2 bases, and 7 bases separated the two germline ends. Per the germline V gene, CDR1 is SGHNT and CDR2 is YYREEE (reference sequence).

Sequencing input: blood. The chain joins TRBV5-4 to TRBJ2-1; D may be TRBD1 (6 bases). The origin of this receptor is a woman between 18 and 29 years old with Graves' hyperthyroidism. The DNA for the CDR3 is TGTGCCTACAGGGCCTACAATGAGCAGTTCTTC. This gives the protein CAYRAYNEQFF.